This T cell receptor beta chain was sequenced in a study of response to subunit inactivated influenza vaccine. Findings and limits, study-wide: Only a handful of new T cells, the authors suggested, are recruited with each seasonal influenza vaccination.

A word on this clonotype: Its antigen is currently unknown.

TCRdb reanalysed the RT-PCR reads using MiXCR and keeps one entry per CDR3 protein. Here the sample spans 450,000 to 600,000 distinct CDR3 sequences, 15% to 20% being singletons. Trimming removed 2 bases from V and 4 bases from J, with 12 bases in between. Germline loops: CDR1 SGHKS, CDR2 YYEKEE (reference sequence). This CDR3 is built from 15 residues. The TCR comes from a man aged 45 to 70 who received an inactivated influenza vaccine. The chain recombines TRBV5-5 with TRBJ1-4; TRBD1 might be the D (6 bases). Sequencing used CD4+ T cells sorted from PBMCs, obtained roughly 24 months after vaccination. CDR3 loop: CASSLGGTHNEKLFF. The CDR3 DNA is TGTGCCAGCAGCTTAGGCGGGACACATAATGAAAAACTGTTTTTT.